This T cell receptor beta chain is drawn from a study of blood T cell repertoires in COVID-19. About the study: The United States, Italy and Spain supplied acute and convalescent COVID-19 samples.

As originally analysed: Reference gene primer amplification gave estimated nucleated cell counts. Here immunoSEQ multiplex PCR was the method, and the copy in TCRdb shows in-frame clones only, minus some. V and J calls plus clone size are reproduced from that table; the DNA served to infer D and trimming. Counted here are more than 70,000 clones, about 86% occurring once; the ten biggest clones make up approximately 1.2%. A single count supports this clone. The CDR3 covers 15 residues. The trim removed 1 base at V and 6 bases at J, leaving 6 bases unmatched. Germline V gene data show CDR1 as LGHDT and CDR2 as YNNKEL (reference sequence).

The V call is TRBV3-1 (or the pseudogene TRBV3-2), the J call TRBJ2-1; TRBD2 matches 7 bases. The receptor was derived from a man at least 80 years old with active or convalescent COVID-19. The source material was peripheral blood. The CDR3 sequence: CASSQVAGVTNEQFF. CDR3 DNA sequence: TGTGCCAGCAGCCAAGTTGCGGGAGTAACCAATGAGCAGTTCTTC.